This TCR beta chain appears in the sequencing data of a study of cytomegalovirus exposure and HLA in healthy donors. Turning to the study itself: The 100 to 150 validation repertoires, a later analysis reported, used the same platform as the approximately 670 repertoires from the first cohort.

Libraries were prepared by immunoSEQ multiplex PCR; TCRdb keeps only in-frame clonotypes and omits some of them. This table holds a few hundred thousand clones, 70% to 90% found once. General observations from the study: Cytomegalovirus status was reportedly diagnosed by the classifier with high sensitivity and specificity. Many donors shared some public TCRs, even though most TCR sequences were rare. The authors listed 164 TCR beta chains as cytomegalovirus-associated.

As concerns this clone: Its antigen is currently unknown.

The CDR3 loop spans 22 amino acids. V lost 5 bases, J lost 1 base, and 21 bases stayed unmatched. CDR1 and CDR2 from the germline V gene are MNHEY and SMNVEV (reference sequence). The chain joins TRBV27 to TRBJ2-3, with 13 bases that match TRBD2. This TCR was sampled from a young woman in good health and CMV-seronegative. Sequenced: PBMCs. CDR3 DNA sequence: TGTGCCAGCAGTACCACGATCTGGGGACTAGCGGGAAGTCCCCGGGGCACAGATACGCAGTATTTT. It yields the protein CASSTTIWGLAGSPRGTDTQYF.